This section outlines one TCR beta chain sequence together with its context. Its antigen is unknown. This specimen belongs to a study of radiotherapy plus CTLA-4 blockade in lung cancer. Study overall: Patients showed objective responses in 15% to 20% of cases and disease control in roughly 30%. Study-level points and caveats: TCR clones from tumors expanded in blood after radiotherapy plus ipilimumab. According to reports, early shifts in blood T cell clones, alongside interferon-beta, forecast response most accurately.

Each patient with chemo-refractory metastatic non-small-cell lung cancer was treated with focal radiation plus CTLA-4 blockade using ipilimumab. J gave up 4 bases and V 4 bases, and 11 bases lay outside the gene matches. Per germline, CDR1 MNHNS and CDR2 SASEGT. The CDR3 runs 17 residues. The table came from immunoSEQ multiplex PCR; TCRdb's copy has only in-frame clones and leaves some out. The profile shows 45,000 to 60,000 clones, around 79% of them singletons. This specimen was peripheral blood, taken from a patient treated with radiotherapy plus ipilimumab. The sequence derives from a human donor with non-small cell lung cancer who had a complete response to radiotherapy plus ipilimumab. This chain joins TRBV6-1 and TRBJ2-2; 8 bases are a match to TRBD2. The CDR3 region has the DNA TGTGCCAGCAGTGCCGCCGTTTTAGCGGGGATCACCGGGGAGCTGTTTTTT. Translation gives CASSAAVLAGITGELFF.